Below, 29 T cell receptor beta chains from the same sample are listed, as sequenced in a study of identical twins. TCRdb re-analysed the 5' RACE reads in MiXCR, keeping a single row per CDR3 protein. The table lists 690,000 or so distinct CDR3 sequences, 8.5% to 9% of them singletons, with about 0.98% in the top ten. These data are also associated with another study on yellow fever vaccine responses in identical twins.

Sequenced input: PBMCs. Receptor source: a woman aged 18-29 years in good health.

This clonotype was picked up many times. This chain connects TRBV7-9 to TRBJ1-1; D not resolved. From germline, CDR1 is SEHNR and CDR2 FQNEAQ (reference sequence). V was trimmed by 3 bases and J by 3 bases, leaving 8 bases between them. The length of the CDR3 is 13 residues. The CDR3 spells CASSFLRDTEAFF. CDR3 coding DNA: TGTGCCAGCAGCTTCCTTAGGGACACTGAAGCTTTCTTT.

This clonotype has at least ten counts. The chain links TRBV10-3 to TRBJ2-7; D uncertain. V was cut by 0 bases and J by 6 bases, with 3 bases left in between. The germline gives CDR1 ENHRY, CDR2 SYGVKD. CDR3 length: 11 amino acids. The CDR3 is CAISESSEQYF. In DNA form, the CDR3 reads TGTGCCATCAGTGAGTCAAGCGAGCAGTACTTC.

The sample holds a few counts of this clonotype. This chain uses TRBV20-1 with TRBJ2-1, with D possibly being TRBD1 or TRBD2 (7 bases each). CDR1 and CDR2 from the germline V gene are DFQATT and SNEGSKA (reference sequence). V lost 6 bases and J 0 bases, leaving 12 bases between the germline ends. The CDR3 is 14 amino acids. Written as DNA, the CDR3 is TGCAGTGCAGGGGGCGGGAGCTCCTACAATGAGCAGTTCTTC. This gives the protein CSAGGGSSYNEQFF.

Details on this clonotype: A read error may produce the germline difference seen at one junction end. CDR3 in amino acids: CASSLTASTKTDTHYF. The CDR3 DNA reads TGCGCCAGCAGCTTGACGGCTTCCACCAAAACAGATACGCATTATTTT. The chain joins TRBV5-1 to TRBJ2-3, with D hard to call. The germline gives CDR1 SGHRS, CDR2 YFSETQ. This CDR3 has 16 amino acids. Together with reference TRBV5-1 and TRBJ2-3, the CDR3 gives the full variable domain: KAGVTQTPRYLIKTRGQQVTLSCSPISGHRSVSWYQQTPGQGLQFLFEYFSETQRNKGNFPGRFSGRQFSNSRSEMNVSTLELGDSALYLCASSLTASTKTDTHYFGPGTRLTVL.

This clonotype has a count of ten or more. The rearrangement links TRBV6-2 or TRBV6-3 to TRBJ2-3, with 7 bases that match TRBD1. The CDR3 consists of 12 residues. Per germline, CDR1 MNHEY and CDR2 SVGEGT. After removal of 5 bases from V and 6 bases from J, the junction contained 2 bases not matched to a gene. CDR3 DNA: TGTGCCAGCAGTGCGACAGGGGATACGCAGTATTTT. Its translation is CASSATGDTQYF.

V usage is TRBV6-2 or TRBV6-3 and J usage is TRBJ2-1, with 10 bases that match TRBD2. Germline V CDR1 and CDR2: MNHEY, SVGEGT. Germline trimming cut 2 bases from V and 7 bases from J; bases unmatched to any gene: 2. The CDR3 runs to 14 residues. The CDR3 nucleotides read TGTGCCAGCAGTTACCCGACTAGCGGGAATGAGCAGTTCTTC. Amino acid sequence: CASSYPTSGNEQFF.

The V call is TRBV7-8, the J call TRBJ2-1; TRBD2 is a possible D gene (6 bases). The CDR3 has 15 amino acids. V was clipped by 4 bases and J by 4 bases, with 14 bases between them. Germline V lookup: CDR1 SGHVS, CDR2 FQNEAQ. The DNA of the CDR3 is TGTGCCAGCAGCTCCGGGGGATTGGAGTACAATGAGCAGTTCTTC. This translates into CASSSGGLEYNEQFF. Combining the CDR3 with reference TRBV7-8 and TRBJ2-1 gives the whole variable domain GAGVSQSPRYKVAKRGQDVALRCDPISGHVSLFWYQQALGQGPEFLTYFQNEAQLDKSGLPSDRFFAERPEGSVSTLKIQRTQQEDSAVYLCASSSGGLEYNEQFFGPGTRLTVL.

The gene calls are TRBV27 and TRBJ2-7; D tentatively fits TRBD1 or TRBD2 (6 bases each). This CDR3 has 13 amino acids. V shed 4 bases and J shed 3 bases, with 10 bases lying between them. Germline CDR1 is MNHEY and CDR2 is SMNVEV (reference sequence). CDR3 in amino acids: CASSWGAVYEQYF. The CDR3 DNA sequence: TGTGCCAGCAGTTGGGGGGCTGTCTACGAGCAGTACTTC.

The chain employs TRBV5-1 and TRBJ2-3, with D possibly being TRBD1 (6 bases). Trimming pared 3 bases from V and 4 bases from J, leaving 9 bases between. The CDR3 runs to 13 residues. Germline V gene sequence: CDR1 SGHRS, CDR2 YFSETQ. The CDR3 loop is CASSSPGADTQYF. CDR3 nucleotide sequence: TGCGCCAGCAGCTCCCCAGGGGCAGATACGCAGTATTTT.

This clonotype was found many times. CDR3 loop: CASSSGAGEKLFF. CDR3 DNA: TGTGCCAGCAGCTCCGGGGCAGGGGAAAAACTGTTTTTT. This rearrangement joins TRBV28 to TRBJ1-4, with D possibly TRBD1 on 5 matching bases. The V end lost 6 bases, the J end lost 8 bases, and 13 bases lay between the germline ends. Germline CDR1 is MDHEN and CDR2 is SYDVKM. The CDR3 consists of 13 residues. The whole variable domain, filled in from reference TRBV28 and TRBJ1-4, reads DVKVTQSSRYLVKRTGEKVFLECVQDMDHENMFWYRQDPGLGLRLIYFSYDVKMKEKGDIPEGYSVSREKKERFSLILESASTNQTSMYLCASSSGAGEKLFFGSGTQLSVL.

There are many counts of this clonotype. The chain couples TRBV5-5 to TRBJ2-7; D is perhaps TRBD2 (6 bases). V lost 4 bases and J 2 bases, leaving 13 bases between the germline ends. The CDR3 sequence is 14 residues long. The germline V gene encodes CDR1 SGHKS and CDR2 YYEKEE (reference sequence). For the CDR3, the DNA is TGTGCCAGCAGCCCCCTTCCGGGGGCCTACGAGCAGTACTTC. Translated, it gives CASSPLPGAYEQYF.

This chain connects TRBV3-1 to TRBJ2-1; no clear D gene. V lost 0 bases, J lost 0 bases, and 6 bases lay in between. Germline CDR1 and CDR2: LGHDT and YNNKEL (reference sequence). The CDR3 extends over 15 amino acids. The DNA of the CDR3 is TGTGCCAGCAGCCAAGAACACTCCTCCTACAATGAGCAGTTCTTC. Amino acid sequence: CASSQEHSSYNEQFF.

For the CDR3, the DNA is TGCGCCAGCAGCCAAGAGTTTGGGGGAGTGGATGAGCAGTTCTTC. It is translated as CASSQEFGGVDEQFF. The chain uses TRBV4-3 and TRBJ2-1; D is possibly TRBD1 or TRBD2 (5 bases each). The CDR3 consists of 15 residues. V was cut by 0 bases and J by 8 bases, with 14 bases left in between. Germline V CDR1 and CDR2: LGHNA, YSLEER.

This clonotype occurred many times. The V call is TRBV12-3 or TRBV12-4, the J call TRBJ1-2; no clear D. The V gene lost 3 bases and the J gene lost 5 bases, with 7 bases spanning the gap. This CDR3 region has 12 residues. This chain's CDR3 is CASSLEIYGYTF. In DNA, the CDR3 is TGTGCCAGCAGTTTGGAGATTTATGGCTACACCTTC.

CDR3 protein: CASSLVAGQGIDTGELFF. CDR3 bases: TGTGCCAGCAGCTTAGTGGCCGGACAGGGTATAGACACCGGGGAGCTGTTTTTT. This chain connects TRBV7-8 to TRBJ2-2; 8 bases align to TRBD1. Losses at the gene ends were 1 base for V and 3 bases for J; bases not matched to a gene: 10. Germline V gene sequence: CDR1 SGHVS, CDR2 FQNEAQ. The CDR3 runs 18 residues.

This clonotype was recorded at least ten times. The chain carries TRBV29-1 and TRBJ2-2; no firm D call. This CDR3 spans 14 amino acids. CDR1 is SQVTM and CDR2 is ANQGSEA in the germline V gene. V was shortened by 4 bases and J by 5 bases, with 14 bases between the two germline ends. CDR3 sequence: CSVVGPGLTGELFF. The CDR3 nucleotides are TGCAGCGTTGTAGGGCCGGGCCTTACCGGGGAGCTGTTTTTT.

This clonotype was seen only a few times. CDR3 nucleotides: TGTGCCAGCTCACCGAGCTGGGTAACAGATTCAGATACGCAGTATTTT. It translates to CASSPSWVTDSDTQYF. The gene calls are TRBV18 and TRBJ2-3; D gene uncertain. The CDR3 is 16 amino acids. Germline V CDR1 and CDR2: KGHSH, LQKENI. Trimming took 3 bases from V and 4 from J, leaving 17 bases between them. The variable domain in full, completed from reference TRBV18 and TRBJ2-3, reads NAGVMQNPRHLVRRRGQEARLRCSPMKGHSHVYWYRQLPEEGLKFMVYLQKENIIDESGMPKERFSAEFPKEGPSILRIQQVVRGDSAAYFCASSPSWVTDSDTQYFGPGTRLTVL.

This clonotype was counted a few times. V and J are TRBV20-1 and TRBJ2-5, with D unclear. This CDR3 is built from 13 residues. The V and J ends lost 3 bases and 0 bases respectively, with 8 bases between them. The V gene's germline CDR1 is DFQATT and CDR2 SNEGSKA (reference sequence). CDR3 sequence (DNA): TGCAGTGCTAGGGCCAAGTACCAAGAGACCCAGTACTTC. Its translation is CSARAKYQETQYF.

In its sample, this clonotype was seen many times. This chain joins TRBV24-1 and TRBJ2-1; 10 bases are a match to TRBD2. Losses at the gene ends were 3 bases for V and 5 bases for J; bases not matched to a gene: 6. The CDR3 extends over 16 amino acids. Germline CDR1 and CDR2: KGHDR and SFDVKD. The DNA of the CDR3 is TGTGCCACCAGTGATGGGGGACTAGCGACGAACAATGAGCAGTTCTTC. Amino acids: CATSDGGLATNNEQFF.

This clonotype appeared many times. The chain is built from TRBV10-3 and TRBJ2-3, with D perhaps being TRBD1 or TRBD2 (5 bases each). Germline lookup yields CDR1 ENHRY and CDR2 SYGVKD. The CDR3 loop spans 17 amino acids. Trimming left V 4 bases short and J 2 bases short, with 19 bases between. In nucleotides, the CDR3 is TGTGCCATCAGTGGGAGAGAGGGCAGGGCCTCCACAGATACGCAGTATTTT. Translated, it gives CAISGREGRASTDTQYF.

The table lists this clonotype with a few counts. J is TRBJ2-7 and V is TRBV2, with a tentative D call TRBD2 (6 bases). V was trimmed by 9 bases and J by 2 bases, leaving 11 bases between them. There are 12 residues in the CDR3. Germline CDR1 SNHLY, CDR2 FYNNEI. CDR3 protein: CASKGGAYEQYF. DNA for the CDR3: TGTGCCAGTAAAGGCGGGGCCTACGAGCAGTACTTC.

This clonotype has a handful of counts. The chain has TRBV2 and TRBJ2-5; D may be TRBD1 or TRBD2 (5 bases each). Trimming stripped 4 bases from V and 0 bases from J, with 15 bases between. The CDR3 loop spans 16 amino acids. Germline V gene sequence: CDR1 SNHLY, CDR2 FYNNEI. The CDR3 sequence: CASSAPGTRYQETQYF. The CDR3 DNA is TGTGCCAGCAGTGCACCCGGGACCAGGTACCAAGAGACCCAGTACTTC.

The chain carries TRBV3-1 and TRBJ1-5; unclear D gene. Germline CDR1 and CDR2: LGHDT and YNNKEL (reference sequence). CDR3 length: 15 residues. With 1 base removed from V and 4 bases from J, the gap between germline ends came to 11 bases. The CDR3 region is CASSQGVNGNQPQHF. The CDR3 DNA follows: TGTGCCAGCAGCCAAGGGGTGAATGGGAATCAGCCCCAGCATTTT.

A few counts support this clonotype. In nucleotides, the CDR3 is TGCGCCAGCAGCGGTTATAATCTGGGGGGACCCCTCCACTTT. Translating gives CASSGYNLGGPLHF. This chain links TRBV5-1 with TRBJ1-6; D perhaps matches TRBD1 (5 bases). The length of the CDR3 is 14 residues. CDR1 is SGHRS, CDR2 YFSETQ, per germline. Trimming shortened V by 4 bases and J by 12 bases, and 17 bases separated the two germline ends. Full variable domain (missing parts from reference TRBV5-1 and TRBJ1-6): KAGVTQTPRYLIKTRGQQVTLSCSPISGHRSVSWYQQTPGQGLQFLFEYFSETQRNKGNFPGRFSGRQFSNSRSEMNVSTLELGDSALYLCASSGYNLGGPLHFGNGTRLTVT.

The genes are TRBV11-1 and TRBJ2-2, with D tentatively TRBD1 or TRBD2 (5 bases each). The ends were cut back, 5 bases at V and 6 bases at J, with 10 bases in the middle. Germline CDR1 is SGHAT and CDR2 is FQDESV (reference sequence). This CDR3 is 13 amino acids long. The CDR3 reads CASSKTGPGELFF. CDR3 DNA sequence: TGTGCCAGCAGCAAAACGGGACCCGGGGAGCTGTTTTTT.

This clonotype was counted a few times. V usage is TRBV12-3 or TRBV12-4 and J usage is TRBJ2-1, with 9 bases aligning to TRBD1. The CDR3 runs to 16 residues. V trimming: 6 bases; J trimming: 2 bases; junction bases outside the gene matches: 8. DNA for the CDR3: TGTGCCAGCAGGTACTTCGACAGGGGGGCCTACAATGAGCAGTTCTTC. Protein product: CASRYFDRGAYNEQFF.

This clonotype has just one count. The junction departs from the called germline gene at one end, perhaps through a read error. The CDR3 DNA is TGTGCCTGCAGCCTAGGACAGGGGAGCACCGGGGAGCTGTTTTTT. As protein: CACSLGQGSTGELFF. The rearrangement joins TRBV3-1 to TRBJ2-2; 9 bases agree with TRBD1. The CDR3 covers 15 residues. The V gene's germline CDR1 is LGHDT and CDR2 YNNKEL (reference sequence).

The chain has TRBV28 and TRBJ2-1; TRBD2 aligns across 12 bases. V shed 5 bases and J 6 bases; nucleotides not matched to a gene: 8. This CDR3 region has 16 residues. CDR1 is MDHEN and CDR2 is SYDVKM in the germline V gene. CDR3 bases: TGTGCCAGCAGTACCAGGACTAGCGGGATGAGCAATGAGCAGTTCTTC. Its protein is CASSTRTSGMSNEQFF.

This clonotype showed up many times. The chain combines TRBV5-1 with TRBJ2-3; 7 bases match TRBD1. The CDR3 is 15 amino acids. V trimming: 0 bases; J trimming: 3 bases; junction bases outside the gene matches: 4. CDR1 is SGHRS, CDR2 YFSETQ, per germline. In DNA form, the CDR3 reads TGCGCCAGCAGCTTGGGGACAGGACGAACAGATACGCAGTATTTT. Residues: CASSLGTGRTDTQYF.